These 24 T cell receptor beta chains were sequenced from one sample in a study of Graves' ophthalmopathy and Graves' hyperthyroidism. Amplifying from RNA transcripts, the study obtained TCR beta CDR3 regions. The first-round RT-PCR employed HTBI primers together with the Qiagen OneStep RT-PCR kit. A multiplex PCR was then performed as the second round. Each CDR3 protein gets one entry after TCRdb re-called the multiplex PCR reads with MiXCR. Counted here are 300,000 to 500,000 distinct CDR3 sequences, 15% occurring once; the ten biggest clones make up about 7%. Input material: peripheral blood. These TCRs come from a woman aged 18-29 years with stable Graves' hyperthyroidism.

This clonotype showed up many times. The chain links TRBV28 to TRBJ2-5; perhaps TRBD2 as D (7 bases). The CDR3 contains 15 residues. In germline, CDR1 is MDHEN, CDR2 SYDVKM. V lost 6 bases to trimming and J lost 6 bases, with 20 bases between them. In DNA, the CDR3 is TGTGCCAGCAGCCTGGAGGGGGGGGTTCTGAAGACCCAGTACTTC. It is translated as CASSLEGGVLKTQYF. The full variable domain, its missing parts supplied by reference TRBV28 and TRBJ2-5, is DVKVTQSSRYLVKRTGEKVFLECVQDMDHENMFWYRQDPGLGLRLIYFSYDVKMKEKGDIPEGYSVSREKKERFSLILESASTNQTSMYLCASSLEGGVLKTQYFGPGTRLLVL.

This clonotype turned up a few times. The chain uses TRBV20-1 and TRBJ2-7; tentative D call: TRBD2 (5 bases). The germline CDR1 and CDR2 sequences are DFQATT and SNEGSKA (reference sequence). V shed 1 base and J shed 3 bases, with 13 bases lying between them. The CDR3 sequence is 14 residues long. Here the CDR3 reads CSARVRENNYEQYF. In DNA, the CDR3 is TGCAGTGCTAGAGTAAGGGAGAACAACTACGAGCAGTACTTC.

This clonotype was found many times. CDR3: CASSARGEQYF. In DNA, the CDR3 is TGTGCCAGCAGCGCTAGGGGCGAGCAGTACTTC. The rearrangement links TRBV27 to TRBJ2-7; D may be TRBD1 (5 bases). V lost 6 bases and J 6 bases, leaving 9 bases between the germline ends. Germline V gene data show CDR1 as MNHEY and CDR2 as SMNVEV (reference sequence). The CDR3 spans 11 residues.

This clonotype was detected only a few times. The chain combines TRBV11-2 with TRBJ2-7, with TRBD1 matching 9 bases. The CDR3 has 14 residues. Unmatched junction bases numbered 3, after V lost 5 bases and J lost 1 base. In germline, CDR1 is SGHAT, CDR2 FQNNGV. The DNA of the CDR3 is TGTGCCAGCAGCGGGGACAGGGTTTCCTACGAGCAGTACTTC. Translated: CASSGDRVSYEQYF.

This clonotype was found many times. The CDR3 loop is CASSALGRGEAEAFF. In nucleotides, the CDR3 is TGTGCCAGCAGTGCTCTCGGCAGGGGGGAGGCTGAAGCTTTCTTT. The V and J genes are TRBV2 and TRBJ1-1; 7 bases are a match to TRBD1. There are 15 residues in the CDR3. Germline CDR1 SNHLY, CDR2 FYNNEI. V lost 4 bases to trimming and J lost 6 bases; unmatched junction nucleotides: 11.

This chain links TRBV2 with TRBJ1-5; unclear D gene. Trimming removed 2 bases at V and 10 bases at J, with 24 bases between. CDR1 and CDR2 (germline): SNHLY, FYNNEI. CDR3 length: 17 amino acids. The CDR3 region has the DNA TGTGCCAGCAGTGAATTTCGGGGTTCCGGAAGTTTGACACCCCAGCATTTT. It yields the protein CASSEFRGSGSLTPQHF.

At least ten counts were recorded for this clonotype. The CDR3, as DNA: TGTGCCAGCAGTCCCTATAACCGACAGGGATCCTACGAGCAGTACTTC. Its protein is CASSPYNRQGSYEQYF. The V gene is TRBV6-1, the J gene TRBJ2-7; 7 bases are a match to TRBD1. The CDR3 length is 16 residues. From germline, CDR1 is MNHNS and CDR2 SASEGT. V dropped 5 bases and J dropped 1; count of bases not matched to a gene: 11.

The chain is built from TRBV28 and TRBJ2-3; D is tentatively TRBD1 or TRBD2 (5 bases each). The V gene's germline CDR1 is MDHEN and CDR2 SYDVKM. The V end lost 3 bases, the J end lost 5 bases, and 12 bases lay between the germline ends. This CDR3 spans 14 amino acids. This CDR3 reads CASSLGPPRDTQYF. The CDR3 bases are TGTGCCAGCAGTTTGGGACCGCCCAGAGATACGCAGTATTTT.

In its sample, this clonotype was seen many times. The V and J genes are TRBV6-2 or TRBV6-3 and TRBJ2-2; 9 nucleotides match TRBD2. CDR3 size: 17 residues. The V segment lost 2 bases and the J segment 2 bases; nucleotides outside the gene matches: 6. CDR1 is MNHEY, CDR2 SVGEGT, per germline. The CDR3 sequence is CASSYRAGGSNTGELFF. CDR3 sequence (DNA): TGTGCCAGCAGTTACAGAGCGGGGGGATCAAACACCGGGGAGCTGTTTTTT.

J is TRBJ2-5 and V is TRBV28, with a weak D call TRBD2 (6 bases). The germline V gene encodes CDR1 MDHEN and CDR2 SYDVKM. Trimming pared 3 bases from V and 4 bases from J, leaving 15 bases between. The CDR3 runs to 15 residues. CDR3 in amino acids: CASSFHRRVIETQYF. In nucleotides, the CDR3 is TGTGCCAGCAGTTTCCACAGGAGGGTTATAGAGACCCAGTACTTC.

This clonotype was counted ten times or more. CDR3 amino acids: CASSEALGNQPQHF. Written as DNA, the CDR3 is TGTGCCAGCAGTGAAGCGCTGGGTAATCAGCCCCAGCATTTT. The rearrangement uses TRBV6-1 and TRBJ1-5; D gene uncertain. This CDR3 is built from 14 residues. Germline CDR1 is MNHNS and CDR2 is SASEGT. Deletions cut 0 bases from V and 4 bases from J, with 7 bases between.

In its sample, this clonotype was seen many times. The rearrangement joins TRBV6-1 to TRBJ1-1; 9 bases are shared with TRBD1. The CDR3 runs to 16 residues. Trimming removed 7 bases from V and 3 bases from J; junction bases left unmatched: 12. Germline CDR1 MNHNS, CDR2 SASEGT. In nucleotides, the CDR3 is TGTGCCAGCACCGAAATCTGGGACAGGGATTACACTGAAGCTTTCTTT. Translating it yields CASTEIWDRDYTEAFF.

The table lists this clonotype with many counts. V usage is TRBV6-1 and J usage is TRBJ1-1, with D unclear. CDR1 and CDR2 from the germline V gene are MNHNS and SASEGT. The V gene lost 5 bases and the J gene lost 1 base, with 5 bases spanning the gap. This CDR3 has 12 amino acids. CDR3 loop: CASSPKNTEAFF. For the CDR3, the DNA is TGTGCCAGCAGTCCAAAGAACACTGAAGCTTTCTTT.

This clonotype appeared many times. CDR3 sequence: CASRQGILANYGYTF. The CDR3 DNA follows: TGTGCCAGCAGACAGGGAATTCTAGCTAACTATGGCTACACCTTC. J is TRBJ1-2 and V is TRBV6-5, with a weak D call TRBD1 (6 bases). Trimming took off 6 bases at V and 0 bases at J, with 14 bases between the two ends. Germline CDR1 MNHEY, CDR2 SVGAGI. This CDR3 is 15 amino acids long.

The chain carries TRBV12-5 and TRBJ2-3, with D perhaps being TRBD1 or TRBD2 (5 bases each). Germline values: CDR1 LGHNT, CDR2 FRNRAP. V was shortened by 5 bases and J by 4 bases, with 7 bases between the two germline ends. The CDR3 consists of 12 residues. CDR3: CASGRGADTQYF. CDR3 DNA: TGTGCTAGTGGTAGGGGAGCAGATACGCAGTATTTT.

The chain joins TRBV7-2 to TRBJ1-5; D might be TRBD1 (6 bases). V lost 4 bases and J lost 4, with 14 bases in between. From germline, CDR1 is SGHTA and CDR2 FQGNSA. There are 15 residues in the CDR3. CDR3: CASSSRTAGNQPQHF. As DNA, the CDR3 is TGTGCCAGCAGCTCTCGGACAGCGGGGAATCAGCCCCAGCATTTT.

This clonotype has a count of ten or more. The V and J genes are TRBV11-2 and TRBJ1-5; D is perhaps TRBD1 (5 bases). Deletions cut 4 bases from V and 5 bases from J, with 15 bases between. From germline, CDR1 is SGHAT and CDR2 FQNNGV. The CDR3 spans 15 residues. The CDR3 sequence is CASSSEPGGDQPQHF. In nucleotides, the CDR3 is TGTGCCAGCAGCTCCGAACCGGGGGGTGATCAGCCCCAGCATTTT.

This clonotype was recorded at least ten times. The rearrangement uses TRBV12-3 or TRBV12-4 and TRBJ2-7; 15 nucleotides match TRBD2. The CDR3 extends over 18 amino acids. The V and J ends lost 5 bases and 2 bases, in that order; junction bases with no gene match: 10. The CDR3 DNA reads TGTGCCAGCAGTGGGGGACTAGCGGGGGGACCTAATACCTACGAGCAGTACTTC. It yields the protein CASSGGLAGGPNTYEQYF.

J is TRBJ2-1 and V is TRBV6-2 or TRBV6-3; the match to TRBD2 covers 10 bases. Trimming at V came to 2 bases and at J to 0 bases, leaving 13 bases not matched to a gene. The CDR3 is 20 residues long. Per the germline V gene, CDR1 is MNHEY and CDR2 is SVGEGT. The CDR3 DNA reads as TGTGCCAGCAGTTACCGCGGGGCCCGACTAGCGGGTAACTCCTACAATGAGCAGTTCTTC. Translation gives CASSYRGARLAGNSYNEQFF.

At least ten counts were recorded for this clonotype. The rearrangement links TRBV11-2 to TRBJ1-2; a possible D gene is TRBD1 (6 bases). Trimming removed 1 base at V and 3 bases at J, with 6 bases between. The CDR3 runs 13 residues. CDR1 and CDR2 from the germline V gene are SGHAT and FQNNGV. The DNA of the CDR3 is TGTGCCAGCAGCTTAGCAGGGGACTATGGCTACACCTTC. Translation gives CASSLAGDYGYTF.

This clonotype occurred many times. The rearrangement joins TRBV7-9 to TRBJ1-2, with a weak D call TRBD1 (5 bases). Per germline, CDR1 SEHNR and CDR2 FQNEAQ (reference sequence). The CDR3 consists of 14 residues. Deletions cut 5 bases from V and 6 bases from J, with 16 bases between. CDR3 nucleotide sequence: TGTGCCAGCAGCCCTCCGGGGGGTAGGCATGGCTACACCTTC. Its protein product is CASSPPGGRHGYTF.

This clonotype appeared many times. CDR3 region: CASSDRPGTYEQYF. CDR3 DNA sequence: TGTGCCAGCAGTGATAGGCCAGGCACCTACGAGCAGTACTTC. The chain uses TRBV6-1 and TRBJ2-7; D not resolved. Germline loops: CDR1 MNHNS, CDR2 SASEGT. Trimming pared 3 bases from V and 2 bases from J, leaving 11 bases between. The CDR3 consists of 14 residues.

This chain connects TRBV5-1 to TRBJ2-6; D may be TRBD1 (5 bases). CDR1 is SGHRS and CDR2 is YFSETQ in the germline V gene. The CDR3 spans 16 residues. Trimming took off 0 bases at V and 3 bases at J, with 10 bases between the two ends. The CDR3 here is CASSLEGAYGANVLTF. For the CDR3, the DNA is TGCGCCAGCAGCTTGGAAGGGGCGTATGGGGCCAACGTCCTGACTTTC.

This chain joins TRBV7-2 and TRBJ2-7; TRBD1 matches at 8 bases. CDR1 and CDR2 (germline): SGHTA, FQGNSA. The CDR3 covers 15 residues. The V gene end was trimmed by 3 bases and the J gene end by 5 bases; junction bases not matched to a gene: 9. The CDR3 DNA follows: TGTGCCAGCAGCTTTTGGGCAGGGGGCGGCGACGAGCAGTACTTC. Residues: CASSFWAGGGDEQYF.